A single sample is the source of the 14 T cell receptor beta chains below, sequenced in a study of blood T cells in healthy people across ages (dated by TCRdb to between 2015 and 2016). Libraries were made using 5' RACE. The data were produced on an Illumina HiSeq 2500. The second PCR ran for about 7 to 11 cycles and used a J-beta primer mix along with a sample-barcoded 5' primer. TCRdb redid the processing of the public reads, applying fastp at Q25 and MiXCR, and retained in-frame beta chains. CDR3 protein duplicates are merged, each entry listing the most common genes and DNA. A total of 870,000 or so distinct CDR3 sequences appear in this sample, 29% of them only once. The top ten clones comprise 15% to 20% of the sample. The sample comprised blood. All receptors derive from a woman at least 80 years old in good health.

Regarding this clonotype: A read error is possible here, since a much larger clone lies one base away. The J gene is TRBJ2-1, the V gene TRBV21-1; TRBD2 is the table's D call and was not checked against the DNA. TRBV21-1 is annotated as a pseudogene. CDR3 length: 19 residues. The CDR3 loop reads CASSKVGTSGGASHNEQFF. The DNA of the CDR3 is TGTGCCAGCAGCAAAGTCGGGACTAGCGGGGGGGCTTCACACAATGAGCAGTTCTTC.

Only a few counts were recorded for this clonotype. A much larger clone differs by one base, so this may be a read error. The V call is TRBV7-9, the J call TRBJ2-5; D perhaps matches TRBD2 (6 bases). Near its end, the DNA agrees better with TRBJ2-1, so the J call may be wrong. The CDR3 is 13 residues long. The germline gives CDR1 SEHNR, CDR2 FQNEAQ (reference sequence). CDR3 residues: CASSSIAEETQFF. CDR3 sequence (DNA): TGTGCCAGCAGCTCCATAGCGGAAGAGACCCAGTTCTTC.

J is TRBJ1-4 and V is TRBV7-2; a weak D match, TRBD1 (6 bases). CDR1 and CDR2 from the germline V gene are SGHTA and FQGNSA. This CDR3 is 15 amino acids long. V was pared by 5 bases and J by 3 bases, with 13 bases between. CDR3 DNA: TGTGCCAGCAGCCCAACAGGGTCCGCTAATGAAAAACTGTTTTTT. Residues: CASSPTGSANEKLFF.

The chain joins TRBV6-5 to TRBJ2-5; D is possibly TRBD2 (6 bases). The CDR3 contains 13 residues. Germline lookup yields CDR1 MNHEY and CDR2 SVGAGI. Between the trimmed V and J ends, which lost 6 bases and 7 bases, there was a span of 15 bases. The CDR3 spells CASRGGGPGTQYF. The CDR3 nucleotides read TGTGCCAGCAGGGGGGGTGGGCCAGGGACCCAGTACTTC.

This clonotype occurred many times. CDR3 nucleotide sequence: TGCGCCAGCAGCTTACCCACTAGCGGGGGGAATGAGCAGTTCTTC. This gives the protein CASSLPTSGGNEQFF. The chain combines TRBV5-1 with TRBJ2-1; 12 bases match TRBD2. Trimming cost V 2 bases and J 7 bases; bases outside gene matches: 4. The CDR3 is 15 amino acids. Germline V gives CDR1 SGHRS, CDR2 YFSETQ. Based on the CDR3 plus reference TRBV5-1 and TRBJ2-1, the full variable domain is KAGVTQTPRYLIKTRGQQVTLSCSPISGHRSVSWYQQTPGQGLQFLFEYFSETQRNKGNFPGRFSGRQFSNSRSEMNVSTLELGDSALYLCASSLPTSGGNEQFFGPGTRLTVL.

This clonotype was observed a few times. The chain combines TRBV3-1 with TRBJ2-2; D may match TRBD1 or TRBD2 (5 bases each). This CDR3 is 14 amino acids long. From germline, CDR1 is LGHDT and CDR2 YNNKEL (reference sequence). V shed 4 bases and J shed 11 bases, with 17 bases lying between them. CDR3 nucleotides: TGTGCCAGCAGCCCCCCCGGGGCTCGAACCGAGCTGTTTTTT. This gives the protein CASSPPGARTELFF.

In the case of this clonotype: This sequence may be a read error, since a much larger clone differs from it by one base. The V gene is TRBV12-3 or TRBV12-4, the J gene TRBJ2-3; tentatively, D is TRBD1 (5 bases). This CDR3 has 11 residues. This CDR3 reads CTSNRDSQQYF. Here the CDR3 DNA reads TGTACCAGCAATCGTGACAGCCAGCAGTATTTT.

This clonotype was observed a few times. The chain has TRBV7-2 and TRBJ1-1; D might be TRBD1 (5 bases). Trimming shortened V by 5 bases and J by 5 bases, and 12 bases separated the two germline ends. CDR1 and CDR2 from the germline V gene are SGHTA and FQGNSA. The CDR3 sequence is 13 residues long. As DNA, the CDR3 is TGTGCCAGCAGCCGGGGGAGATATACTGAAGCTTTCTTT. It codes for CASSRGRYTEAFF. The complete variable domain, with remaining parts taken from reference TRBV7-2 and TRBJ1-1, reads GAGVSQSPSNKVTEKGKDVELRCDPISGHTALYWYRQSLGQGLEFLIYFQGNSAPDKSGLPSDRFSAERTGGSVSTLTIQRTQQEDSAVYLCASSRGRYTEAFFGQGTRLTVV.

This sequence joins TRBV10-3 and TRBJ2-4, with 10 bases identical to TRBD2. J was trimmed by 13 bases and V by 2 bases; bases with no gene match: 14. This CDR3 contains 16 residues. CDR1 and CDR2 (germline): ENHRY, SYGVKD. The CDR3 here is CAISERTSGVDNEQYF. The CDR3 DNA reads TGTGCCATCAGTGAGAGAACTAGCGGGGTAGACAATGAGCAGTACTTC.

There are many counts of this clonotype. This chain uses TRBV18 with TRBJ2-5; 9 bases line up with TRBD1. From germline, CDR1 is KGHSH and CDR2 LQKENI. The CDR3 sequence is 14 residues long. The junction had 10 bases not matched to a gene; V was cut back by 8 bases and J by 6 bases. As DNA, the CDR3 is TGTGCCAGCACAACGGGACAGGGAGGAAAGACCCAGTACTTC. It translates to CASTTGQGGKTQYF. Complete variable domain (other parts from reference TRBV18 and TRBJ2-5): NAGVMQNPRHLVRRRGQEARLRCSPMKGHSHVYWYRQLPEEGLKFMVYLQKENIIDESGMPKERFSAEFPKEGPSILRIQQVVRGDSAAYFCASTTGQGGKTQYFGPGTRLLVL.

In its sample, this clonotype was seen many times. V gene TRBV3-1 combines with J gene TRBJ2-5; 8 bases map to TRBD1. This CDR3 is built from 13 residues. J lost 7 bases, V lost 5 bases, and 6 bases had no gene match. Germline CDR1 LGHDT, CDR2 YNNKEL (reference sequence). The DNA of the CDR3 is TGTGCCAGCAGCTCGGGGACAGGAGGGACCCAGTACTTC. Translated: CASSSGTGGTQYF.

This clonotype was observed at least ten times. This rearrangement joins TRBV7-2 to TRBJ2-7, with 8 bases identical to TRBD2. Germline CDR1 and CDR2: SGHTA and FQGNSA. Losses at the gene ends were 5 bases for V and 2 bases for J; bases not matched to a gene: 11. CDR3 length equals 16 residues. This CDR3 reads CASSLAPKRGTYEQYF. The CDR3 nucleotides read TGTGCCAGCAGCCTGGCTCCTAAGCGGGGGACCTACGAGCAGTACTTC.

This clonotype has at least ten counts. V is TRBV27 and J is TRBJ1-6, with 8 bases aligning to TRBD1. This CDR3 comprises 16 residues. The V gene's germline CDR1 is MNHEY and CDR2 SMNVEV (reference sequence). The V and J ends lost 5 bases and 7 bases, in that order; junction bases with no gene match: 10. CDR3 residues: CASSPRTGKNNSPLHF. The DNA of the CDR3 is TGTGCCAGCAGTCCGCGGACAGGGAAAAACAATTCACCCCTCCACTTT.

About this clonotype: Relative to the germline gene, one junction end is altered; a read error may explain this. The chain uses TRBV12-3 or TRBV12-4 and TRBJ2-5; 8 bases line up with TRBD2. The CDR3 spans 14 residues. CDR3 in amino acids: CASRSGGLQETQDF. The CDR3 coding sequence is TGTGCCAGCCGGAGCGGGGGCCTCCAAGAGACCCAGGACTTC.